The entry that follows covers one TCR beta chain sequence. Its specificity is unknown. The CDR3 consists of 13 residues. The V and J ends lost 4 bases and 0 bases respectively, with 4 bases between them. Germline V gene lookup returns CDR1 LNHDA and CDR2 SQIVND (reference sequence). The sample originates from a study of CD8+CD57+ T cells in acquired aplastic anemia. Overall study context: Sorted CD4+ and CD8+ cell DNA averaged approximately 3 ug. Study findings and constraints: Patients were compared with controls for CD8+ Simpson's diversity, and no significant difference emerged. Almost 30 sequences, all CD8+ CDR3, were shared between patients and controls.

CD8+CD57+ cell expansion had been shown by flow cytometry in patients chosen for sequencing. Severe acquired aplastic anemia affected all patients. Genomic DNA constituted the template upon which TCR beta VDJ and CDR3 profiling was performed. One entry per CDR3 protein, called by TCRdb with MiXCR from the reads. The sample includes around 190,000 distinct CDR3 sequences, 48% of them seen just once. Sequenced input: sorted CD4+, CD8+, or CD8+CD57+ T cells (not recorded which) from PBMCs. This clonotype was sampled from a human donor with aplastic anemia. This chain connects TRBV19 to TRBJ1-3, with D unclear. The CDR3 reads CASSTRSGNTIYF. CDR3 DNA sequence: TGTGCCAGTAGTACCCGCTCTGGAAACACCATATATTTT.